This TCR beta chain was found in a study of cytomegalovirus exposure and HLA in healthy donors. PCR was performed using 60 Vbeta and 13 Jbeta primers. Some clones are missing from TCRdb's copy, which holds only in-frame ones; the method was immunoSEQ multiplex PCR. This table has 150,000 or so clones, about 80% appearing once. The CDR3 is made up of 15 amino acids. CDR1 and CDR2 (germline): MNHNS, SASEGT. The V gene lost 2 bases and the J gene lost 3 bases, with 14 bases spanning the gap. Input material: PBMCs. The clonotype comes from a man aged 25-45 years in good health and CMV-seropositive. The chain joins TRBV6-1 to TRBJ2-7; D is possibly TRBD1 (5 bases). CDR3 nucleotide sequence: TGTGCCAGCAGTGAATGGGGTGCGGACATCTACGAGCAGTACTTC. It specifies CASSEWGADIYEQYF.